This TCR beta chain was sequenced for a study of cytomegalovirus exposure and HLA in healthy donors. Broader study findings: In vitro data verified a few CMV-associated chains as specific for CMV antigens. Reports state that TCR beta sequences accurately predicted most subjects' HLA-A and HLA-B alleles. An assumption of roughly uniform sequencing depth across donors underlay the presence/absence analyses.

The PCR ran on 60 Vbeta and 13 Jbeta primers. As processed by the authors: A later analysis tallied 80 million or so unique TCR beta chains, roughly 11 million of them shared. Data came from immunoSEQ multiplex PCR; TCRdb stores just in-frame clones and leaves some out. Clone size and the V and J calls come from that table; the DNA yielded D and trimming. The sample gives 85,000 to 100,000 clones, approximately 77% of which show up once; about 5% is in the top ten. CDR1 is LNHDA and CDR2 is SQIVND in the germline V gene (reference sequence). V lost 5 bases, J lost 2 bases, and 13 bases lay in between. This CDR3 comprises 15 residues. This clone was seen a single time. Its antigen is not known.

V and J are TRBV19 and TRBJ1-5; D possibly corresponds to TRBD1 (5 bases). The source is a woman aged 40 to 50 in good health and CMV-seronegative. Sequencing was carried out using PBMCs. CDR3 loop: CASSPRQGGNQPQHF. CDR3 coding DNA: TGTGCCAGTAGTCCCCGGCAGGGCGGCAATCAGCCCCAGCATTTT.